Listed below are T cell receptor beta chains from one sample, sequenced in a study of blood T cell repertoires in COVID-19. The table came from immunoSEQ multiplex PCR; TCRdb's copy has only in-frame clones and leaves some out. The sample has over 200,000 clones; about nine tenths are singletons. Sequenced sample: PBMCs or T cells enriched from blood (not recorded which). The receptors derive from a man aged 18 to 29 who had recovered from COVID-19. The CDR3 runs from the conserved cysteine through the conserved F or W. A D gene is named only where the DNA matches it firmly. Clone size is not always given. Where it is, it says once, few, many or a class for expanded clones.

d_call,clone_size,cdr3_length,v_call,cdr3_aa
.,.,15,TRBV3-1/TRBV3-2,CASSPRYRGIDEQFF
TRBD1,.,15,TRBV7-9,CASSARQGQNEKLFF
TRBD1,.,16,TRBV19,CASSIWTGIAINIQYF
.,.,16,TRBV15,CATSRDPPSRQEAQYF
TRBD2,.,15,TRBV4-1,CASSPPTSSVDTQYF
.,.,16,TRBV4-1,CASSLGSGSSGNTIYF
TRBD2,.,16,TRBV9,CASSVVGTRGNNEQFF
.,.,16,TRBV15,CATSRDWRGTNTEAFF
.,.,12,TRBV2,CASSTGNYEQYF
.,many,11,TRBV30,CAWSVGYTIYF
.,.,16,TRBV4-1,CASSPLEGSSGNTIYF
.,.,12,TRBV30,CAWSGQNYGYTF
.,few,13,TRBV19,CASSVRLSVEQYF
.,few,13,TRBV7-9,CASSFEGESPLHF
TRBD1,.,14,TRBV6-5,CASSWGQSVGPQHF
.,.,15,TRBV28,CASSTTTQNRAEAFF
TRBD2,once,13,TRBV12-3/TRBV12-4,CASSLTGGGTQYF
.,.,14,TRBV5-1,CASSPEGGPYGYTF
TRBD2,.,15,TRBV10-1,CASTEKRGMNNEQFF
.,.,15,TRBV7-2,CASSPGGSLNTEAFF
.,.,14,TRBV27,CASSLKRRDYGYTF
TRBD1,.,12,TRBV6-5,CASSGTGGGYTF
.,.,14,TRBV19,CASSIRQGGYGYTF
.,once,15,TRBV11-3,CASSLVGGRYNEQFF
.,.,16,TRBV11-2,CASSPIAGYLSYEQYF
TRBD1,.,13,TRBV7-3,CASSLQTGNEQYF
TRBD1,.,13,TRBV6-5,CASTTGVGTEAFF
TRBD2,.,15,TRBV28,CASSRRLAGAYEQYF
.,.,15,TRBV3-1/TRBV3-2,CASSQGRVLRETQYF
.,.,16,TRBV5-4,CASSQGAKSSGNTIYF
TRBD1,few,14,TRBV30,CAWSLKDRDEGYTF
TRBD1,.,14,TRBV4-1,CASSQGQSNEKLFF
.,.,17,TRBV5-1,CASSLVSGGTVSYEQYF
.,once,15,TRBV15,CATSKEQLPNSPLHF
TRBD1,.,14,TRBV7-3,CASSWGQGRNEQFF
.,.,14,TRBV27,CASSPRVANYGYTF
.,.,14,TRBV4-1,CASSQGRDTGELFF
.,.,16,TRBV25-1,CASSDRLNGMNTEAFF
.,.,17,TRBV7-6,CASSPYHSTVSNQPQHF
.,.,16,TRBV5-4,CASSRWSVDHLIGYTF
.,.,14,TRBV28,CASSFSGQAYEQYF
.,.,15,TRBV18,CASSPTFGFGNTIYF
.,.,15,TRBV7-8,CASSFQGWGNEKLFF
.,.,15,TRBV18,CASSPPSGSSYEQYF
.,.,14,TRBV7-6,CASSQGHVNTEAFF
TRBD1,.,15,TRBV5-4,CASSVPGTGGTEAFF
.,.,14,TRBV5-1,CASSGGPGATEAFF
TRBD1,.,17,TRBV19,CASSDLAPGTVNSPLHF
TRBD2,.,15,TRBV6-5,CASSYYSGRNYEQYF
TRBD1,.,15,TRBV4-2,CASSFFSTGDYEAFF
.,.,15,TRBV4-1,CASSQGSRIFYEQYF
.,.,17,TRBV19,CASSIFQEAGRGNTIYF
TRBD2,.,16,TRBV28,CASNPRGSSGSNEQYF
TRBD1,.,15,TRBV10-1,CASSGGQGPNEKLFF
.,once,17,TRBV1,CTSSQDVWQLSNQPQHF